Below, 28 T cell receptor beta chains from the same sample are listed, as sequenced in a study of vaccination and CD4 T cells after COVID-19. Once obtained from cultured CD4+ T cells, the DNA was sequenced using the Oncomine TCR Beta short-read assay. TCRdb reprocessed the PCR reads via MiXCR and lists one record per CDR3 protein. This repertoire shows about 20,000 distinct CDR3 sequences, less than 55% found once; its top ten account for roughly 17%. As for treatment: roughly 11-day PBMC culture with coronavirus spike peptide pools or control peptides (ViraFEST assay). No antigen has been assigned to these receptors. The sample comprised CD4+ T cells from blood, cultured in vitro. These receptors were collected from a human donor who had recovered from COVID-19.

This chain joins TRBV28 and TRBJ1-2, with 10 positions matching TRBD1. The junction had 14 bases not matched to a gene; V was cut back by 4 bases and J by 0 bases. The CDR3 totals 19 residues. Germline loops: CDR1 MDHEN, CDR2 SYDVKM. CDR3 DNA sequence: TGTGCCAGCAGTTCGCCGGGACAGGGGCCCCTCCTCGCTAACTATGGCTACACCTTC. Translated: CASSSPGQGPLLANYGYTF.

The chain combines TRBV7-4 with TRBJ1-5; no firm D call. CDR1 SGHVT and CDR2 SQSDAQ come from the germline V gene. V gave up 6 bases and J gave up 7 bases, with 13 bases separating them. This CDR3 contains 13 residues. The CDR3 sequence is CASRLHSRQPQHF. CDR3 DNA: TGTGCCAGCAGACTTCATAGCCGGCAGCCCCAGCATTTT.

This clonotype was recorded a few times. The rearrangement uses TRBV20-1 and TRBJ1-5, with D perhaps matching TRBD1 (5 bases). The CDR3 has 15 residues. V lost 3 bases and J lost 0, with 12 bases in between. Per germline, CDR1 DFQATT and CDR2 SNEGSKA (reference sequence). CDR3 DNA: TGCAGTGCTAGTGGGACGTCGGATAGCAATCAGCCCCAGCATTTT. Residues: CSASGTSDSNQPQHF.

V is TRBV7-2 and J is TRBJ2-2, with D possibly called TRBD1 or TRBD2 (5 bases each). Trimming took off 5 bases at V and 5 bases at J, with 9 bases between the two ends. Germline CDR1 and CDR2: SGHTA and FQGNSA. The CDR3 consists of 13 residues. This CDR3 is CASSHRRTGELFF. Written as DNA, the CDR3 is TGTGCCAGCAGCCACAGGAGGACCGGGGAGCTGTTTTTT.

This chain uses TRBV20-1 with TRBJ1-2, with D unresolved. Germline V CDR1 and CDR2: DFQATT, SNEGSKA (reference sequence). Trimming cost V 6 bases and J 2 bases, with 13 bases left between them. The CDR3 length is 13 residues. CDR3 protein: CSARMGANYGYTF. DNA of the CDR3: TGCAGTGCGCGGATGGGAGCCAACTATGGCTACACCTTC.

DNA for the CDR3: TGTGCCAGCAGGACACAGGGATATGATCAGCCCCAGCATTTT. Its translation: CASRTQGYDQPQHF. The rearrangement joins TRBV6-2 or TRBV6-3 to TRBJ1-5; D is perhaps TRBD1 (6 bases). Germline V gene data show CDR1 as MNHEY and CDR2 as SVGEGT. The CDR3 has 14 amino acids. V lost 6 bases and J lost 5, with 14 bases in between.

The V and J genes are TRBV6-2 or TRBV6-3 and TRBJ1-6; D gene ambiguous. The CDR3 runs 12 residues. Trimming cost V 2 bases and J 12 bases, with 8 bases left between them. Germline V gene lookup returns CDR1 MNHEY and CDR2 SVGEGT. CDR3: CASSYAWGPLHF. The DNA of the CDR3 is TGTGCCAGCAGTTACGCGTGGGGACCCCTCCACTTT.

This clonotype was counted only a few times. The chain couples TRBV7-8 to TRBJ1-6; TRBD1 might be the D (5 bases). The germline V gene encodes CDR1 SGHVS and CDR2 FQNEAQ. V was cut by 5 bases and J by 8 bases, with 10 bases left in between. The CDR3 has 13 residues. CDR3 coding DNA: TGTGCCAGCAGCGGGACGGGCGATTCACCCCTCCACTTT. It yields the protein CASSGTGDSPLHF.

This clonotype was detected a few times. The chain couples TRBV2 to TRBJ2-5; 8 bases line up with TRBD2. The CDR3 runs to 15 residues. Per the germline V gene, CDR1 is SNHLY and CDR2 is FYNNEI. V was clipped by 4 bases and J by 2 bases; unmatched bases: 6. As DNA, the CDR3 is TGTGCCAGCAGTGGGCAGCGGGGGATACAAGAGACCCAGTACTTC. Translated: CASSGQRGIQETQYF.

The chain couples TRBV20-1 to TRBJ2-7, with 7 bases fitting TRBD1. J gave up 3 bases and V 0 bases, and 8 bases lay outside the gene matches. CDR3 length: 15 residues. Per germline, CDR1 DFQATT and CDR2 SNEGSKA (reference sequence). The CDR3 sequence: CSARDPGQWGYEQYF. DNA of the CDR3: TGCAGTGCTAGAGATCCGGGACAGTGGGGCTACGAGCAGTACTTC.

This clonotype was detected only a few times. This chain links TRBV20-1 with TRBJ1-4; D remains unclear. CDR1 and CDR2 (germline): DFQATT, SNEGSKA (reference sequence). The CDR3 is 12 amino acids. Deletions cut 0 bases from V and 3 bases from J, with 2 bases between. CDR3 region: CSARDPNEKLFF. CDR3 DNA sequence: TGCAGTGCTAGAGACCCTAATGAAAAACTGTTTTTT.

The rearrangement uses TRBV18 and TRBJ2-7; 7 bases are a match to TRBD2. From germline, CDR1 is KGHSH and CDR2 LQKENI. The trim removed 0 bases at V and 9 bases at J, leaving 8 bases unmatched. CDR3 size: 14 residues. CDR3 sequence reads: CASSPPEVRGVQYF. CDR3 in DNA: TGTGCCAGCTCACCACCGGAGGTCCGGGGGGTGCAGTACTTC.

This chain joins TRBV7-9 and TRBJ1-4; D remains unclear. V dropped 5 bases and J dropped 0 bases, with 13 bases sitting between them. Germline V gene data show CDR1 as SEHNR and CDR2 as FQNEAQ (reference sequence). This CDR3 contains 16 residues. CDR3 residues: CASSPSGIATNEKLFF. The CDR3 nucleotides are TGTGCCAGCAGCCCCTCCGGGATCGCAACTAATGAAAAACTGTTTTTT.

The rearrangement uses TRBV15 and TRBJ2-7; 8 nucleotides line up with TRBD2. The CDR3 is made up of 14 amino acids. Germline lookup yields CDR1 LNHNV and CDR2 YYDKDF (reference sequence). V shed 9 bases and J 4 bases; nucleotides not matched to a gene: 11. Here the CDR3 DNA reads TGTGCCACTTCTAGAGGCGGGAGGCCTTACGAGCAGTACTTC. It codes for CATSRGGRPYEQYF.

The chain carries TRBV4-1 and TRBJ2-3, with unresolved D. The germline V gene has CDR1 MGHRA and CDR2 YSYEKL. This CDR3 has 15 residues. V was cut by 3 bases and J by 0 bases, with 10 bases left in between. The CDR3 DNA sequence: TGCGCCAGCAGCCACCTTACGGCTAGCACAGATACGCAGTATTTT. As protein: CASSHLTASTDTQYF.

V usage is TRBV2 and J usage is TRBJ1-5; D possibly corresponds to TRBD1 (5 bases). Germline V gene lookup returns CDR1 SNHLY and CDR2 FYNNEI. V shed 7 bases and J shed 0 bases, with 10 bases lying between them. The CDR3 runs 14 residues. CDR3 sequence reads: CASNADISNQPQHF. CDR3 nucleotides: TGTGCCAGCAACGCGGACATTAGCAATCAGCCCCAGCATTTT.

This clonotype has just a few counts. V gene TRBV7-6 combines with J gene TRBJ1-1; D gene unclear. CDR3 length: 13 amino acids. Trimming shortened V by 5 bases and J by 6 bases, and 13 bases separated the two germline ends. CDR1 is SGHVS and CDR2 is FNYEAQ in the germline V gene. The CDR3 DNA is TGTGCCAGCAGCGGGTGGAGAGGCGCTGAAGCTTTCTTT. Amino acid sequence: CASSGWRGAEAFF.

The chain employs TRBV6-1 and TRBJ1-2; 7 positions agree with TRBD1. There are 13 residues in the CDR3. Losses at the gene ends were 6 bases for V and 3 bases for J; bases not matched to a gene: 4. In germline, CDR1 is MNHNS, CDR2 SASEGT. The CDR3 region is CASSLGQDYGYTF. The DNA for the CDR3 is TGTGCCAGCAGCTTAGGACAGGACTATGGCTACACCTTC.

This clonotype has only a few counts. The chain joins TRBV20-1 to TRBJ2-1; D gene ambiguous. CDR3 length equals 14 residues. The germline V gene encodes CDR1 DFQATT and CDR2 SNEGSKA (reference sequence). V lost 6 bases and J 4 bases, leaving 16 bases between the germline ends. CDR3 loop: CSAEGPTSYNEQFF. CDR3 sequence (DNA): TGCAGTGCGGAAGGACCGACGAGTTACAATGAGCAGTTCTTC.

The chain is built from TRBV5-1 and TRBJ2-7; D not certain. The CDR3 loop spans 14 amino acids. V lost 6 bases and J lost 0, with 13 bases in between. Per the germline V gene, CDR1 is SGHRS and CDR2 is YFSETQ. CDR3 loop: CASNPTPTSYEQYF. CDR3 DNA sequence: TGCGCCAGCAACCCGACACCGACCTCCTACGAGCAGTACTTC.

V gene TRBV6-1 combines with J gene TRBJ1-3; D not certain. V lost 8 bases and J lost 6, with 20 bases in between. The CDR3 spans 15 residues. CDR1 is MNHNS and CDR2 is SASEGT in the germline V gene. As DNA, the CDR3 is TGTGCCAGCGGCGAGCGTACTGGAAGGCTAAACACCATATATTTT. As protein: CASGERTGRLNTIYF.

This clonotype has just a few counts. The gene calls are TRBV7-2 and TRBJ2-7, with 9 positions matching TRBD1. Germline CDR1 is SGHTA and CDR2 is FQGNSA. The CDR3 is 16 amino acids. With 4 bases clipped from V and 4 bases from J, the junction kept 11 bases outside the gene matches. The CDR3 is CASSSPGQGSRYEQYF. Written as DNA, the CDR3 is TGTGCCAGCAGCTCACCCGGACAGGGGTCGAGGTACGAGCAGTACTTC.

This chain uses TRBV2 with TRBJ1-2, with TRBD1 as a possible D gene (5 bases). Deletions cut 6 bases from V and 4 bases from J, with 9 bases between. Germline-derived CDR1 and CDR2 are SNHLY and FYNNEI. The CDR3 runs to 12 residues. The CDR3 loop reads CASRRDLYGYTF. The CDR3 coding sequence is TGTGCCAGCAGGAGGGACCTCTATGGCTACACCTTC.

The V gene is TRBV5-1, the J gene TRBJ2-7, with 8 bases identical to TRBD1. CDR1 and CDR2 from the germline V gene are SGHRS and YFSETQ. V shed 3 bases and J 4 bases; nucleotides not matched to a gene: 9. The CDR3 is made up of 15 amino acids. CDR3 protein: CASSSGQGWHYEQYF. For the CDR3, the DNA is TGCGCCAGCAGCTCCGGACAGGGTTGGCATTACGAGCAGTACTTC.

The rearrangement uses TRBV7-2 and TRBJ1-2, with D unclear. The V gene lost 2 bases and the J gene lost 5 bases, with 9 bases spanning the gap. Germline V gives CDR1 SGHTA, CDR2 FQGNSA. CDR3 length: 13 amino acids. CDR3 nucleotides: TGTGCCAGCAGCTTAATTCTGGGGTATGGCTACACCTTC. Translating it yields CASSLILGYGYTF.

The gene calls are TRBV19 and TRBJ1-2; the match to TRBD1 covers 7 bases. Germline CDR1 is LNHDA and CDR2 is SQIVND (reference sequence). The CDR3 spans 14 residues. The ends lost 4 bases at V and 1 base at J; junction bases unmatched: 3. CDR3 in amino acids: CASSKGQNNYGYTF. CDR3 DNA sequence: TGTGCCAGTAGTAAGGGACAGAATAACTATGGCTACACCTTC.

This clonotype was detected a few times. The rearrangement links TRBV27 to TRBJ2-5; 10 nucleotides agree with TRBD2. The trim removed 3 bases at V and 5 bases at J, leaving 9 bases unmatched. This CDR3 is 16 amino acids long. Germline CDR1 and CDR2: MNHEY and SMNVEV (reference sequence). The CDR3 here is CASSFSSGGLRETQYF. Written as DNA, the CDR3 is TGTGCCAGCAGTTTTTCTAGCGGGGGCTTAAGGGAGACCCAGTACTTC.

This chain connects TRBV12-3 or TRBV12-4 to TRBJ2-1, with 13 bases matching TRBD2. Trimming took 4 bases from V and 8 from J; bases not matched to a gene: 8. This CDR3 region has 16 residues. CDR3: CASSSLLAGGPDEQFF. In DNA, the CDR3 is TGTGCCAGCAGTTCCCTACTAGCGGGGGGGCCGGATGAGCAGTTCTTC.